These T cell receptor beta chains were read from a single sample in a study of blood T cells in healthy people across ages. TCRdb fed the 5' RACE reads into MiXCR, producing one record per CDR3 protein. The data contain around 1,900,000 distinct CDR3 sequences, about two fifths of them singletons. The sample taken for sequencing was blood. The receptors were gathered from a human donor in good health. Both conserved end residues are part of each CDR3. D genes are given only for firm matches. Clone size is given for some rows only: seen once, a few or many times, or a class if the clone is expanded.

DNA: TGCAGTGCCCCTCGCACGGGGTCCCTTAACTCTGGGGCCAACGTCCTGACTTTC
CDR3: CSAPRTGSLNSGANVLTF
size: .
V: TRBV20-1
D: .
J: TRBJ2-6

DNA: TGTGCCAGCAGCTCAGGGGGTCCCCTCGGAGCTTTCTTT
CDR3: CASSSGGPLGAFF
size: few
V: TRBV5-6
D: TRBD1
J: TRBJ1-1

DNA: TGTGCCAGCAGCCCCGCCGGCGGGACAGACTTAAATGAGCAGTTCTTC
CDR3: CASSPAGGTDLNEQFF
size: .
V: TRBV4-2
D: .
J: TRBJ2-1

DNA: TGTGCCAGCAGTTACTCAAGTAATGAGCAGTTCTTC
CDR3: CASSYSSNEQFF
size: many
V: TRBV6-2/TRBV6-3
D: .
J: TRBJ2-1

DNA: TGCAGCGTTGGAATGGGAGACTATGGCTACACCTTC
CDR3: CSVGMGDYGYTF
size: few
V: TRBV29-1
D: .
J: TRBJ1-2

DNA: TGTGCTAGTGGAACAGGGACTAGCGGAAGACAAGAGACCCAGTACTTC
CDR3: CASGTGTSGRQETQYF
size: few
V: TRBV12-5
D: TRBD2
J: TRBJ2-5

DNA: TGTGCCAGTAGTGAAGGGACAGGGGCCTACTACAAGCAGTACTTC
CDR3: CASSEGTGAYYKQYF
size: .
V: TRBV6-1
D: TRBD1
J: TRBJ2-7

DNA: TGTGCCAGCAGCTCTACTACGGACAGGGGGCAGGCCGGGGAGCTGTTTTTT
CDR3: CASSSTTDRGQAGELFF
size: .
V: TRBV7-9
D: TRBD1
J: TRBJ2-2

DNA: TGTGCCAGCAGTTACAAGGCCCGCGGGGGCCGGGATACGCAGTATTTT
CDR3: CASSYKARGGRDTQYF
size: .
V: TRBV6-2/TRBV6-3
D: .
J: TRBJ2-3

DNA: TGTGCCAGCAGCCCTGAAGGGAGAGCCCACGAGCAGTACTTC
CDR3: CASSPEGRAHEQYF
size: .
V: TRBV3-1
D: .
J: TRBJ2-7

DNA: TGTGCCAGCAGCTTAGCGATCGGACAGGCCCAATATGGCTACACCTTC
CDR3: CASSLAIGQAQYGYTF
size: .
V: TRBV7-9
D: TRBD1
J: TRBJ1-2

DNA: TGTGCCAGCACCAAAACTAGCACAGGGGAGCAGTACTTC
CDR3: CASTKTSTGEQYF
size: .
V: TRBV6-5
D: .
J: TRBJ2-7

DNA: TGTGCCAGCAGCTTTGGGGGGACACGGCTGTACTTC
CDR3: CASSFGGTRLYF
size: few
V: TRBV7-6
D: .
J: TRBJ2-4

DNA: TGTGCCAGCACCCAGGCCAGGACTGGTTACGAGCAGTACTTC
CDR3: CASTQARTGYEQYF
size: .
V: TRBV12-3/TRBV12-4
D: .
J: TRBJ2-7

DNA: TGTGCCAGCAGCGTACGGCCCTCTTACGAGCAGTACTTC
CDR3: CASSVRPSYEQYF
size: few
V: TRBV7-2
D: .
J: TRBJ2-7

DNA: TGTGCCAGCAGTCGCCAGGGCTTGAACTATGGCTACACCTTC
CDR3: CASSRQGLNYGYTF
size: .
V: TRBV6-2/TRBV6-3
D: .
J: TRBJ1-2

DNA: TGTGCCAGTAGTGCGGGTAGAGAGAACATTCAGTACTTC
CDR3: CASSAGRENIQYF
size: few
V: TRBV19
D: .
J: TRBJ2-4

DNA: TGCAGCGTGGTCGCGAGGGTCTCGTACGAGCAGTACTTC
CDR3: CSVVARVSYEQYF
size: few
V: TRBV29-1
D: .
J: TRBJ2-7

DNA: TGCAGTGCTATCGACCTAAGCAATCAGCCCCAGCATTTT
CDR3: CSAIDLSNQPQHF
size: few
V: TRBV20-1
D: .
J: TRBJ1-5

DNA: TGTGCCAGCAGCTTAGGAGGTCGGGGATTCAACTACGAGCAGTACTTC
CDR3: CASSLGGRGFNYEQYF
size: .
V: TRBV11-1
D: .
J: TRBJ2-7

DNA: TGCGCCAGCAGCACGGGACAGGGCTTTTCACCCCTCCACTTT
CDR3: CASSTGQGFSPLHF
size: .
V: TRBV5-1
D: TRBD1
J: TRBJ1-6

DNA: TGTGCCAGCAGTTTAAAAGGGACAGGCGCCTACGAGCAGTACTTC
CDR3: CASSLKGTGAYEQYF
size: .
V: TRBV27
D: TRBD1
J: TRBJ2-7

DNA: TGTGCCAGCAGTGCAATTAGGACAGCCAGCTCCTACAATGAGCAGTTCTTC
CDR3: CASSAIRTASSYNEQFF
size: few
V: TRBV2
D: .
J: TRBJ2-1

DNA: TGCGCCAGCAGCCTGGACCCCAGGGGGCTGGATGAGCAGTTCTTC
CDR3: CASSLDPRGLDEQFF
size: .
V: TRBV4-1
D: TRBD1
J: TRBJ2-1

DNA: TGTGCCAGCAGCTCCCTCGGCGGACAGGGTTATGGCTACACCTTC
CDR3: CASSSLGGQGYGYTF
size: few
V: TRBV7-2
D: TRBD1
J: TRBJ1-2

DNA: TGTGCCAGCAGCTTAGAAGGGACAGCCAAGACTAATTCACCCCTCCACTTT
CDR3: CASSLEGTAKTNSPLHF
size: few
V: TRBV7-9
D: TRBD1
J: TRBJ1-6

DNA: TGTGCCAGCAGTGATGAAAGCAATCAGCCCCAGCATTTT
CDR3: CASSDESNQPQHF
size: .
V: TRBV2
D: .
J: TRBJ1-5

DNA: TGCGCCAGCAGTCACAGGGGCGGAGGACACACAGATACGCAGTATTTT
CDR3: CASSHRGGGHTDTQYF
size: .
V: TRBV5-1
D: TRBD1
J: TRBJ2-3

DNA: TGCGCCAACAGCCCTACATGGGACTACACCTTC
CDR3: CANSPTWDYTF
size: .
V: TRBV4-3
D: .
J: TRBJ1-2

DNA: TGTGCCAGCGGGGGGGCCTACAATGAGCAGTTCTTC
CDR3: CASGGAYNEQFF
size: many
V: TRBV28
D: TRBD2
J: TRBJ2-1

DNA: TGCAGTGCCGCCCCACTAGCGGGGAAAACTAGCTCCTACAATGAGCAGTACTTC
CDR3: CSAAPLAGKTSSYNEQYF
size: .
V: TRBV20-1
D: TRBD2
J: TRBJ2-7

DNA: TGTGCCAGCAGAGGGCCTCGTGGCTACACCTTC
CDR3: CASRGPRGYTF
size: .
V: TRBV6-6
D: .
J: TRBJ1-2

DNA: TGTGCCAGCACCCTGTTTGACAGCACAGATACGCAGTATTTT
CDR3: CASTLFDSTDTQYF
size: few
V: TRBV12-3/TRBV12-4
D: .
J: TRBJ2-3

DNA: TGTGCCAGCAGCTTAGATTGGGGATTGAACACTGAAGCTTTCTTT
CDR3: CASSLDWGLNTEAFF
size: once
V: TRBV7-2
D: .
J: TRBJ1-1

DNA: TGTGCCAGCAGGGCGGGACAGGCTAACTATGGCTACACCTTC
CDR3: CASRAGQANYGYTF
size: .
V: TRBV2
D: TRBD1
J: TRBJ1-2